A single sample is the source of the 15 T cell receptor beta chains below, sequenced in a study of T-cell memory formation after mild COVID-19. TCRdb fed the 5' RACE reads into MiXCR, producing one record per CDR3 protein. The sample holds around 300,000 distinct CDR3 sequences, approximately 14% seen once. Sample: PBMCs or a T cell subset sorted from them (not recorded which). The receptors shown here come from a man between 18 and 29 years old who had mild COVID-19 (a few samples of this study predate the infection). Cell type and time point are not known.

This clonotype appeared many times. The V call is TRBV7-2, the J call TRBJ2-3, with 8 positions matching TRBD1. The V gene's germline CDR1 is SGHTA and CDR2 FQGNSA. V was pared by 7 bases and J by 1 base, with 1 base of the junction left unmatched. CDR3 length: 13 amino acids. Here the CDR3 reads CASTDRGTDTQYF. The CDR3 nucleotides read TGTGCCAGCACGGACAGGGGCACAGATACGCAGTATTTT.

V is TRBV7-2 and J is TRBJ1-4, with D tentatively TRBD1 (6 bases). Germline loops: CDR1 SGHTA, CDR2 FQGNSA. Trimming pared 4 bases from V and 11 bases from J, leaving 14 bases between. The CDR3 loop spans 13 amino acids. This CDR3 is CASSYGQSGKLFF. CDR3 coding DNA: TGTGCCAGCAGCTACGGACAGTCTGGCAAACTGTTTTTT.

The chain employs TRBV24-1 and TRBJ2-2; D unclear. Germline V gene lookup returns CDR1 KGHDR and CDR2 SFDVKD. V was pared by 4 bases and J by 6 bases, with 5 bases between. The CDR3 totals 12 residues. Written as DNA, the CDR3 is TGTGCCACCAGTGAAAAGTCCGGGGAGCTGTTTTTT. Protein: CATSEKSGELFF.

Only a few counts were recorded for this clonotype. The chain is built from TRBV4-1 and TRBJ2-2, with D uncertain. Trimming stripped 3 bases from V and 4 bases from J, with 9 bases between. The CDR3 contains 14 residues. Germline V gene sequence: CDR1 MGHRA, CDR2 YSYEKL. CDR3 sequence: CASSHTWGTGELFF. CDR3 in DNA: TGCGCCAGCAGCCATACCTGGGGCACCGGGGAGCTGTTTTTT.

This clonotype was picked up a small number of times. The J gene is TRBJ1-4, the V gene TRBV6-5; tentatively, D is TRBD1 (5 bases). Deletions cut 2 bases from V and 8 bases from J, with 12 bases between. This CDR3 is built from 14 residues. The germline V gene has CDR1 MNHEY and CDR2 SVGAGI. The CDR3 DNA follows: TGTGCCAGCAGTTACCGGCAGGGAGGGGAAAAACTGTTTTTT. Protein product: CASSYRQGGEKLFF.

The rearrangement joins TRBV12-3 or TRBV12-4 to TRBJ1-2; maybe TRBD1 (5 bases). CDR3 length: 13 residues. The V and J ends lost 5 bases and 6 bases respectively, with 13 bases between them. The CDR3 protein is CASSLTQTDGYTF. The CDR3 DNA sequence: TGTGCCAGCAGTCTGACTCAGACAGATGGCTACACCTTC.

The genes are TRBV30 and TRBJ1-1; D is undetermined. CDR1 is GTSNPN, CDR2 SVGIG, per germline (reference sequence). V lost 7 bases and J 5 bases, leaving 20 bases between the germline ends. The CDR3 spans 14 residues. The CDR3 protein is CASQTGSGRTEAFF. DNA of the CDR3: TGTGCCTCCCAGACGGGCTCGGGGAGAACTGAAGCTTTCTTT.

This clonotype has more than one count but fewer than ten. The chain is built from TRBV6-6 and TRBJ2-7; D possibly matches TRBD1 or TRBD2 (7 bases each). The V gene's germline CDR1 is MNHNY and CDR2 SVGAGI (reference sequence). The CDR3 consists of 14 residues. V gave up 2 bases and J gave up 6 bases, with 14 bases separating them. This chain's CDR3 is CASSYGQGGTEQYF. In DNA, the CDR3 is TGTGCCAGCAGTTACGGGCAGGGGGGGACCGAGCAGTACTTC.

Many counts were recorded for this clonotype. This chain links TRBV7-7 with TRBJ2-5, with D possibly matching TRBD2 (7 bases). There are 15 residues in the CDR3. Germline assignment: CDR1 SSHAT and CDR2 FNYEAQ (reference sequence). The germline V and J ends were trimmed by 5 bases and 8 bases, with 21 bases remaining between them. The CDR3 reads CASSISGDRGRTQYF. As DNA, the CDR3 is TGTGCCAGCAGCATCAGCGGGGATCGGGGGCGAACCCAGTACTTC. Together with reference TRBV7-7 and TRBJ2-5, the CDR3 gives the full variable domain: GAGVSQSPRYKVTKRGQDVTLRCDPISSHATLYWYQQALGQGPEFLTYFNYEAQPDKSGLPSDRFSAERPEGSISTLTIQRTEQRDSAMYRCASSISGDRGRTQYFGPGTRLLVL.

The CDR3 DNA reads TGTGCCAGCAGCTTAGCAGGGACGGAGAGGCCTCAGTATTTT. It translates to CASSLAGTERPQYF. The chain has TRBV7-8 and TRBJ2-3, with D perhaps assigned TRBD1 or TRBD2 (5 bases each). CDR1 and CDR2 from the germline V gene are SGHVS and FQNEAQ. This CDR3 region has 14 residues. The V gene lost 0 bases and the J gene lost 12 bases, with 16 bases spanning the gap.

In this sample, this clonotype turned up many times. V is TRBV3-1 and J is TRBJ2-5, with TRBD1 matching 8 bases. CDR3 size: 18 residues. Germline values: CDR1 LGHDT, CDR2 YNNKEL (reference sequence). The J segment lost 1 base and the V segment lost 3 bases, leaving 13 bases of the junction unmatched. The CDR3 DNA sequence: TGTGCCAGCAGCCAGTCGCGATTCAGGGGGCATACCCAAGAGACCCAGTACTTC. Its protein product is CASSQSRFRGHTQETQYF.

This clonotype appeared a few times. Compared with germline, one end of the junction differs, possibly owing to a read error. The chain recombines TRBV20-1 with TRBJ1-1, with TRBD1 matching 7 bases. This CDR3 contains 12 residues. Germline values: CDR1 DFQATT, CDR2 SNEGSKA (reference sequence). The CDR3 coding sequence is TGCAGTGCTAGGGGACAGAACTCTGAAGCTTTCTTT. Its translation is CSARGQNSEAFF.

This clonotype was detected only a few times. The chain uses TRBV10-3 and TRBJ2-2; 8 bases line up with TRBD1. The CDR3 runs to 14 residues. Trimming cost V 6 bases and J 1 base; bases outside gene matches: 1. The germline CDR1 and CDR2 sequences are ENHRY and SYGVKD. CDR3 DNA: TGTGCCATCAGAGGACAGGGGAACACCGGGGAGCTGTTTTTT. Its translation is CAIRGQGNTGELFF.

This clonotype was observed a handful of times. This chain connects TRBV2 to TRBJ2-3, with D perhaps TRBD1 or TRBD2 (6 bases each). Looked up from germline, CDR1 is SNHLY and CDR2 is FYNNEI. The CDR3 runs 15 residues. The V and J ends lost 6 bases and 5 bases respectively, with 18 bases between them. The CDR3 here is CASRLVGGWVDTQYF. CDR3 DNA: TGTGCCAGCAGGCTCGTGGGGGGCTGGGTAGATACGCAGTATTTT.

This clonotype was picked up a small number of times. J is TRBJ2-7 and V is TRBV11-2; no definite D call. Germline V gene data show CDR1 as SGHAT and CDR2 as FQNNGV. Trimming took off 4 bases at V and 9 bases at J, with 10 bases between the two ends. The CDR3 extends over 11 amino acids. The chain's CDR3 is CASSSDAGQYF. CDR3 coding DNA: TGTGCCAGCAGCTCGGACGCCGGGCAGTACTTC.